This record concerns one T cell receptor (beta chain) sequence. The data derive from a study of blood T cell repertoires in COVID-19. About the research overall: Spain, Italy and the United States supplied samples that represented acute and convalescent COVID-19. Sources were T cells, B-cell-depleted T cells, or PBMCs; the material itself was cDNA or gDNA.

Authors' data handling: Scientists estimated how many nucleated cells there were by amplifying reference gene primers. Assay used: immunoSEQ multiplex PCR; TCRdb lists only in-frame clones, some missing. V and J calls and clone size are as listed in that table; D and trimming were resolved from the DNA. The sample consists of 130,000 or so clones, 85% to 90% of them appearing once. Sequencing was performed on peripheral blood. The sequence derives from a man aged 45-65 years with acute or convalescent COVID-19.

The CDR3 here is CASSNLAGTSSYEQYF. The CDR3 DNA follows: TGTGCCAGCAGTAACCTCGCCGGGACTAGCTCCTACGAGCAGTACTTC. This rearrangement joins TRBV27 to TRBJ2-7; 8 bases match TRBD2. V shed 5 bases, J shed 0 bases, and the junction held 9 bases outside the gene matches. The CDR3 runs 16 residues. Germline values: CDR1 MNHEY, CDR2 SMNVEV (reference sequence).